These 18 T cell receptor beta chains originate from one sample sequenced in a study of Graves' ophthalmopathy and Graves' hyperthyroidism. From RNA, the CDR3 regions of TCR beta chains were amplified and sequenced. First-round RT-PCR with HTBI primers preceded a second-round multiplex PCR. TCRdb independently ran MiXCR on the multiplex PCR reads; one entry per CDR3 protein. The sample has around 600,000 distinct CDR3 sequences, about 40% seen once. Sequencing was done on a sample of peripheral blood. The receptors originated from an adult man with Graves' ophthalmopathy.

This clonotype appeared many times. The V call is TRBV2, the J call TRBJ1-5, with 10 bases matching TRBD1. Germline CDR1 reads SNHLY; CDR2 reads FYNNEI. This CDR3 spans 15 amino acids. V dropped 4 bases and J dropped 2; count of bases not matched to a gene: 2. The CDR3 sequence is CASSAGTGGNQPQHF. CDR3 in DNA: TGTGCCAGCAGTGCCGGGACAGGGGGCAATCAGCCCCAGCATTTT.

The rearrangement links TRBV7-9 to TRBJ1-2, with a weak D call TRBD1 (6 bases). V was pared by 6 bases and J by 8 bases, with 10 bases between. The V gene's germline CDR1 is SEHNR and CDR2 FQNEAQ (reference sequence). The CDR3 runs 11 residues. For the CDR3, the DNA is TGTGCCAGCAGTTCCGGGACAGGCTACACCTTC. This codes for CASSSGTGYTF.

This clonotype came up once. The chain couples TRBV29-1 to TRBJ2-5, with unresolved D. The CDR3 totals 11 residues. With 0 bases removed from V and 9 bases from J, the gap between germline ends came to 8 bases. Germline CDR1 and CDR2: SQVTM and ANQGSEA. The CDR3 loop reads CSVEDPGAQYF. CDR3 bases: TGCAGCGTTGAAGATCCAGGAGCCCAGTACTTC.

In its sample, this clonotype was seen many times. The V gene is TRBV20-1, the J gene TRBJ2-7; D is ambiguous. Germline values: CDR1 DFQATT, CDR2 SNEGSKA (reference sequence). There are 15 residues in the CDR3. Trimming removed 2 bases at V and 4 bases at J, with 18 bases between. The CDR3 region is CSARYGTGWVYEQYF. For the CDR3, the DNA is TGCAGTGCTAGATACGGCACCGGATGGGTTTACGAGCAGTACTTC.

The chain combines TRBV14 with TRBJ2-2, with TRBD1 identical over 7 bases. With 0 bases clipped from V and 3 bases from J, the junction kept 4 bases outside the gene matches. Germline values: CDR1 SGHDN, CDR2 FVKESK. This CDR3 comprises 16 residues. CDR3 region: CASSQEDRTYTGELFF. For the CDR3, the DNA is TGTGCCAGCAGCCAAGAGGACAGGACCTACACCGGGGAGCTGTTTTTT.

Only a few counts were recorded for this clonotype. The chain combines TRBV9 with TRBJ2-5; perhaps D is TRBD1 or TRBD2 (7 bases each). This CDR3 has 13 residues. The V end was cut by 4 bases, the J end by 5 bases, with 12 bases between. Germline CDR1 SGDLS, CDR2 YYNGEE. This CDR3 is CASSPGGAETQYF. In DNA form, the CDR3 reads TGTGCCAGCAGCCCAGGGGGGGCTGAGACCCAGTACTTC.

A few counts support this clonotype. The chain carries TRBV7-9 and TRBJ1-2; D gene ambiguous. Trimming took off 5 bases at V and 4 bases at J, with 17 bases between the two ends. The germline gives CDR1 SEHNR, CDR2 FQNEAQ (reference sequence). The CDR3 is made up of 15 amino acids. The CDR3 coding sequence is TGTGCCAGCAGCGTTGAAGATGACAACTCCTATGGCTACACCTTC. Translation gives CASSVEDDNSYGYTF.

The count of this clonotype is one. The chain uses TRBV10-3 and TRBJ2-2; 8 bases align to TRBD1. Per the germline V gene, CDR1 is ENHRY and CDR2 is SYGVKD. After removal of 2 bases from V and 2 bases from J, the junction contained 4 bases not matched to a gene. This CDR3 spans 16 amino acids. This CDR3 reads CAISEGDRLNTGELFF. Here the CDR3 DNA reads TGTGCCATCAGTGAGGGGGACAGGCTCAACACCGGGGAGCTGTTTTTT.

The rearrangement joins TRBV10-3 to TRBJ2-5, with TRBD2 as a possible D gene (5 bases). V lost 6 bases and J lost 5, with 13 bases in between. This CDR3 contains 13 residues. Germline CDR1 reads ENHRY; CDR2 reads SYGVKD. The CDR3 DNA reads TGTGCCATCAGGGTAGGCGGGCCCGAGACCCAGTACTTC. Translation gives CAIRVGGPETQYF.

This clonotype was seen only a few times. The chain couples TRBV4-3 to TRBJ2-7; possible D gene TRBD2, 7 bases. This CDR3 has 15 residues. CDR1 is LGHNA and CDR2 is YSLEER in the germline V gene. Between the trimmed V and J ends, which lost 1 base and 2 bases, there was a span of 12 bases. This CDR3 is CASSQVWGGPYEQYF. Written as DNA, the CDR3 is TGCGCCAGCAGCCAAGTGTGGGGGGGCCCCTACGAGCAGTACTTC.

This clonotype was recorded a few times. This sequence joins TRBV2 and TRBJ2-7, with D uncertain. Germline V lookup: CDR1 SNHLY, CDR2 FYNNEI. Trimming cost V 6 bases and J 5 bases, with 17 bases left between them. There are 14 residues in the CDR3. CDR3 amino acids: CASSSQRAVDEQYF. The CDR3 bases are TGTGCCAGCAGCTCTCAGCGCGCAGTGGACGAGCAGTACTTC.

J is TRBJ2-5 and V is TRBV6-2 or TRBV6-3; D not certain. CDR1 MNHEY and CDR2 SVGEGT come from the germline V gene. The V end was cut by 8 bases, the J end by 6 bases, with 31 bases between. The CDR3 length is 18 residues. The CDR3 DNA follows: TGTGCCAGCTCTCCTCTGCCCGTATCGGAGACCTCCAAGAAGACCCAGTACTTC. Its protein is CASSPLPVSETSKKTQYF.

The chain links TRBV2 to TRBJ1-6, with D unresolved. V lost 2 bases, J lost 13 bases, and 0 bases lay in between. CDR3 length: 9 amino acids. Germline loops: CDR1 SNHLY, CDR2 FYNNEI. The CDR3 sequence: CASSEPLHF. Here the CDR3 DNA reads TGTGCCAGCAGTGAACCCCTCCACTTT.

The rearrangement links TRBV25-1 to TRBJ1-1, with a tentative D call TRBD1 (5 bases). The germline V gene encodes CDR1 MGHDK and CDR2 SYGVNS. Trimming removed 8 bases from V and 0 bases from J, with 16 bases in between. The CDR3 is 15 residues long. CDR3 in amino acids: CASRDPQRVNTEAFF. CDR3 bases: TGTGCCAGCCGGGACCCACAGCGGGTGAACACTGAAGCTTTCTTT.

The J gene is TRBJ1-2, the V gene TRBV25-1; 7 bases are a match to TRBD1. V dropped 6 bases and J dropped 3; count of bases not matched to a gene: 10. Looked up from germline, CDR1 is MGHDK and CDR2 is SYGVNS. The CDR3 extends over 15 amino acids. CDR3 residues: CASSPRQGSYYGYTF. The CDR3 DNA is TGTGCCAGCAGCCCGCGACAGGGTAGTTACTATGGCTACACCTTC.

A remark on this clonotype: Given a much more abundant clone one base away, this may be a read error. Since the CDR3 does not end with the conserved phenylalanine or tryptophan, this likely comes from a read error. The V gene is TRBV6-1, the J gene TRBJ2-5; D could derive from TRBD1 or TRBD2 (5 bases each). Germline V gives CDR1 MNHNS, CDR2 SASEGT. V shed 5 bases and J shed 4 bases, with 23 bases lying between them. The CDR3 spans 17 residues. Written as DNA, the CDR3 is TGTGCCAGCAGTTATGGGGGAAGCGGCAACATGCCAGAGACCCAGTACGTC. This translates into CASSYGGSGNMPETQYV.

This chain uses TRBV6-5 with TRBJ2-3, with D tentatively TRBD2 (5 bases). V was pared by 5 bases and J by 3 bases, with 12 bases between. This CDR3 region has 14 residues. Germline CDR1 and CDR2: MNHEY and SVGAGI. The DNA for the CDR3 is TGTGCCAGCAGTCGCGGGCTGGGTACAGATACGCAGTATTTT. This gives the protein CASSRGLGTDTQYF.

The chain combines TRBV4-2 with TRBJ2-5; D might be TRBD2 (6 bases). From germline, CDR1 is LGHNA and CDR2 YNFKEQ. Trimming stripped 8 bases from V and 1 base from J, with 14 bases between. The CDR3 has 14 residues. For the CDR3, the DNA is TGTGCCAGCTACCGGGGGTATCGCCAAGAGACCCAGTACTTC. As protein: CASYRGYRQETQYF.